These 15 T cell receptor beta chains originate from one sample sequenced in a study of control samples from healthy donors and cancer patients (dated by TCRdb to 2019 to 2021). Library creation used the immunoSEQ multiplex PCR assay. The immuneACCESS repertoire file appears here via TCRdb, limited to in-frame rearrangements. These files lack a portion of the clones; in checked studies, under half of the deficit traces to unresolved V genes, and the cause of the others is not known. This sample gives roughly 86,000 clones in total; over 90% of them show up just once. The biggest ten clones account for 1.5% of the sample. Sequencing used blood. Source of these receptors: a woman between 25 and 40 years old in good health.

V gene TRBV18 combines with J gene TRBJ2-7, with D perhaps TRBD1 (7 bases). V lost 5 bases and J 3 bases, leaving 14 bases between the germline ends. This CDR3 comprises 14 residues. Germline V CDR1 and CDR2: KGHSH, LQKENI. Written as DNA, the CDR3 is TGTGCCAGCTCATCGGCAGGGGGACTCTACGAGCAGTACTTC. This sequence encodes CASSSAGGLYEQYF.

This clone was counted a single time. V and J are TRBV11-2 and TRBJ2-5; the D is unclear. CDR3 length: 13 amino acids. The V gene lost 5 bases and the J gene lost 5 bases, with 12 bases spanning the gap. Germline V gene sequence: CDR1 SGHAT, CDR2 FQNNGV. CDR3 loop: CASSGPSRETQYF. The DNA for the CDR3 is TGTGCCAGCAGCGGTCCAAGTCGGGAGACCCAGTACTTC.

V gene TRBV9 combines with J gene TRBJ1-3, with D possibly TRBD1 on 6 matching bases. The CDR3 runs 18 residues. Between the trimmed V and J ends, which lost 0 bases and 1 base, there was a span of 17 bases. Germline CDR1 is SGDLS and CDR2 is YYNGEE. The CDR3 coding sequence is TGTGCCAGCAGCGTAGATCTTTTTACAGGGCAGTCTGGAAACACCATATATTTT. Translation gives CASSVDLFTGQSGNTIYF.

The CDR3, as DNA: TGTGCCAGCAGTTACTCTCGTCAGGGTTTCACTGAAGCTTTCTTT. As protein: CASSYSRQGFTEAFF. The J gene is TRBJ1-1, the V gene TRBV6-5; D possibly corresponds to TRBD1 (5 bases). This CDR3 is 15 amino acids long. CDR1 is MNHEY and CDR2 is SVGAGI in the germline V gene. The V end was cut by 0 bases, the J end by 4 bases, with 12 bases between.

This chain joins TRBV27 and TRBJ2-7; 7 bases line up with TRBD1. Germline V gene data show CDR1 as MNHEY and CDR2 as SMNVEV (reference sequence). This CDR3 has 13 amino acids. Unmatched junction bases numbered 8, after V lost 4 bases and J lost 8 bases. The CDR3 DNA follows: TGTGCCAGCAGTTCTAGACAGGGAAACAAGCAGTACTTC. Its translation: CASSSRQGNKQYF.

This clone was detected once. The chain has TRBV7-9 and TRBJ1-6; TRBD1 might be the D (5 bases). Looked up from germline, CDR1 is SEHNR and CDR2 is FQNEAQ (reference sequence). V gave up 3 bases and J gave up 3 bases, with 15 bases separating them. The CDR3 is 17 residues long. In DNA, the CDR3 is TGTGCCAGCAGCTTTTGGACAACTACTTACTATAATTCACCCCTCCACTTT. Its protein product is CASSFWTTTYYNSPLHF. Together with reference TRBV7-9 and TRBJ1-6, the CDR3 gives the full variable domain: DTGVSQNPRHKITKRGQNVTFRCDPISEHNRLYWYRQTLGQGPEFLTYFQNEAQLEKSRLLSDRFSAERPKGSFSTLEIQRTEQGDSAMYLCASSFWTTTYYNSPLHFGNGTRLTVT.

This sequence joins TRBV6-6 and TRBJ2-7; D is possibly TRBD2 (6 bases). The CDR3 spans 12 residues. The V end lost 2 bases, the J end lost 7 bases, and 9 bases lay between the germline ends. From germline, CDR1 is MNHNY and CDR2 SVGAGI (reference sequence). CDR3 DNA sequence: TGTGCCAGCAGTTACGGAGGGAAAGAGCAGTACTTC. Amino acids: CASSYGGKEQYF.

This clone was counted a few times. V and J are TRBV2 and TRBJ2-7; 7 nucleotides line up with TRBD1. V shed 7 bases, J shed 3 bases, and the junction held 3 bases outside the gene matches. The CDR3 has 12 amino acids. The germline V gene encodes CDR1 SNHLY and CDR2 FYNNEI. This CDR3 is CASTGDSYEQYF. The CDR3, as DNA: TGTGCCAGCACTGGGGACAGCTACGAGCAGTACTTC.

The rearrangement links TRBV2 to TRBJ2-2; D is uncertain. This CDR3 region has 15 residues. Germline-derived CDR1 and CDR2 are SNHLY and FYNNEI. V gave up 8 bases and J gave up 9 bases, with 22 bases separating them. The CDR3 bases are TGTGCCAGCGGAGATCCTGCGTGGGGTGCGCGGGAGCTGTTTTTT. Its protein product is CASGDPAWGARELFF. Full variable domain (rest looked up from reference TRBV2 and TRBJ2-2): EPEVTQTPSHQVTQMGQEVILRCVPISNHLYFYWYRQILGQKVEFLVSFYNNEISEKSEIFDDQFSVERPDGSNFTLKIRSTKLEDSAMYFCASGDPAWGARELFFGEGSRLTVL.

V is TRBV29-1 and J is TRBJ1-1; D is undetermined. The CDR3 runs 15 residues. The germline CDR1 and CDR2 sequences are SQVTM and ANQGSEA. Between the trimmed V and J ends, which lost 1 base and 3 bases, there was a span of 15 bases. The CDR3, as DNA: TGCAGCGTTGAAGGAGGAATAGGGATGGACACTGAAGCTTTCTTT. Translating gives CSVEGGIGMDTEAFF.

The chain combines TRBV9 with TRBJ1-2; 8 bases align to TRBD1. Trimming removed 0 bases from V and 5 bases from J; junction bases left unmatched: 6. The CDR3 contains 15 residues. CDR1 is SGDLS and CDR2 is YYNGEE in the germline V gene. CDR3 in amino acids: CASSVDRGYDYGYTF. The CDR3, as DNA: TGTGCCAGCAGCGTAGACAGGGGGTATGATTATGGCTACACCTTC.

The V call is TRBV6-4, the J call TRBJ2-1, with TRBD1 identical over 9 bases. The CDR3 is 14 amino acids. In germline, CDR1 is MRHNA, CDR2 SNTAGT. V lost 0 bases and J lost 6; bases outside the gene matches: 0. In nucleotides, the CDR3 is TGTGCCAGCAGTGACTCGACAGGGGGCAATGAGCAGTTCTTC. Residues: CASSDSTGGNEQFF.

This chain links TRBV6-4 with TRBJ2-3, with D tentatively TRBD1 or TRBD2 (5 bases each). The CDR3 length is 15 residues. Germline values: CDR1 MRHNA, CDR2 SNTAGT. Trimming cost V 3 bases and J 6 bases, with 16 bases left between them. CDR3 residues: CASSEEWGPTDTQYF. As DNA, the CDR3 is TGTGCCAGCAGTGAAGAATGGGGACCAACCGATACGCAGTATTTT.

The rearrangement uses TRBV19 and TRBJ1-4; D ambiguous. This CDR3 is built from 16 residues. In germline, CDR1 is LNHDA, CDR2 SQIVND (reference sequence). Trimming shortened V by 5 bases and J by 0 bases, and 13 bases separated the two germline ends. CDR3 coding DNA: TGTGCCAGTAGTTACGGGATGGAGGCAACTAATGAAAAACTGTTTTTT. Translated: CASSYGMEATNEKLFF.

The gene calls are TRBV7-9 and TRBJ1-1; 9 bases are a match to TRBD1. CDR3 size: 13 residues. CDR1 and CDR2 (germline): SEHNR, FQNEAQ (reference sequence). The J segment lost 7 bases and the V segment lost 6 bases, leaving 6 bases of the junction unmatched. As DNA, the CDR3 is TGTGCCAGCAGTTTTGACAGGGGGGGTGAAGCTTTCTTT. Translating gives CASSFDRGGEAFF.